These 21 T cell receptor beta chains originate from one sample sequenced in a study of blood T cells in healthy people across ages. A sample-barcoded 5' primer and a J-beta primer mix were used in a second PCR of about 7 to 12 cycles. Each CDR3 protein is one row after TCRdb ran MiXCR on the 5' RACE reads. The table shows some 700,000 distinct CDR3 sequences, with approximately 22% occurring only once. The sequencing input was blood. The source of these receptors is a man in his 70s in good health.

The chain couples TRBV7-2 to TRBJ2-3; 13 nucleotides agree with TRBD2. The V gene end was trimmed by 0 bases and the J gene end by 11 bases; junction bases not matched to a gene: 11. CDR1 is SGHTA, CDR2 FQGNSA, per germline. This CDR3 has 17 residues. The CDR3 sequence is CASSLATSGGRKYLQYF. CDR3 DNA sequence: TGTGCCAGCAGCTTAGCGACTAGCGGGGGGCGGAAATACTTGCAGTATTTT.

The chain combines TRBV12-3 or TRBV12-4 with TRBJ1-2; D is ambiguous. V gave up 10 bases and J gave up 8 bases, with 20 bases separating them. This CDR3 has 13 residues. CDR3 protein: CAIGLRPVGGYTF. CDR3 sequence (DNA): TGTGCCATTGGGTTGAGGCCAGTTGGCGGCTACACCTTC.

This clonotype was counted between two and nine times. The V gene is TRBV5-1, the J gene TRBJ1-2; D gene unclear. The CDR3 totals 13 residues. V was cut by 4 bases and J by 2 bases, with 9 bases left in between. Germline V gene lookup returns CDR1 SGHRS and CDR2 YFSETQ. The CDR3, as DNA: TGCGCCAGCAGCGAAGTATGGAACTATGGCTACACCTTC. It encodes CASSEVWNYGYTF.

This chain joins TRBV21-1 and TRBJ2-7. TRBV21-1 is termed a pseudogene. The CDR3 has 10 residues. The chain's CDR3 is CASTREEQYV. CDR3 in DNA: TGTGCCAGCACTAGGGAAGAGCAGTACGTC.

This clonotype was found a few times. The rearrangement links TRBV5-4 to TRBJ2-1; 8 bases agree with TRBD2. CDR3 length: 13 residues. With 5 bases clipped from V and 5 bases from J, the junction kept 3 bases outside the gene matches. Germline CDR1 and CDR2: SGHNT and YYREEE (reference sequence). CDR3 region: CASRRGADNEQFF. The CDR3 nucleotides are TGTGCCAGCAGGCGGGGGGCAGACAATGAGCAGTTCTTC.

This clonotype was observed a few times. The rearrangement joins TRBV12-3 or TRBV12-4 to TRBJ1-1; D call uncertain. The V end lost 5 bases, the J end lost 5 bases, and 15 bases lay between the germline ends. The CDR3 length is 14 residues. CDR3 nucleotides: TGTGCCAGCAGTAAGAGTGGGGTTAGGACTGAAGCTTTCTTT. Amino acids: CASSKSGVRTEAFF.

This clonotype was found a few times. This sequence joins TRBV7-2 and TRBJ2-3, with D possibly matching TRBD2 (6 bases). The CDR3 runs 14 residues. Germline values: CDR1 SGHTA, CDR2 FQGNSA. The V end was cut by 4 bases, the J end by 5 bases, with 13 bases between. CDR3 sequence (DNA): TGTGCCAGCAGCTCCGGGAGCGTCGGAGATACGCAGTATTTT. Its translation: CASSSGSVGDTQYF.

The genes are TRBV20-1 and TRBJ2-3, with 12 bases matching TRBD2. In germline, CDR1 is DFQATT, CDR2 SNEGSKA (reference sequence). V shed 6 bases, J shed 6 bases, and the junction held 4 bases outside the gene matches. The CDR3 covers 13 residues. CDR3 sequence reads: CSARLAGVDTQYF. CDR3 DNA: TGCAGTGCCAGACTAGCGGGGGTGGATACGCAGTATTTT.

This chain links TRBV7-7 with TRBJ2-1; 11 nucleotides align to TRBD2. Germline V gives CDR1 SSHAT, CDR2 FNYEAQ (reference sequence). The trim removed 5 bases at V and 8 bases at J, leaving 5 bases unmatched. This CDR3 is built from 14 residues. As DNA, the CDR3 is TGTGCCAGCAGCGCTGGACTAGCGGGTGATGAGCAGTTCTTC. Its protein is CASSAGLAGDEQFF.

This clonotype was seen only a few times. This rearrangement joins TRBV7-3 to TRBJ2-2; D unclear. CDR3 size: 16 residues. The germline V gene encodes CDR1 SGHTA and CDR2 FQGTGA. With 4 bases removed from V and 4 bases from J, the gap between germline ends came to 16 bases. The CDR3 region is CASSSVGMFATGELFF. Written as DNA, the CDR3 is TGTGCCAGCAGCTCAGTCGGAATGTTTGCCACCGGGGAGCTGTTTTTT.

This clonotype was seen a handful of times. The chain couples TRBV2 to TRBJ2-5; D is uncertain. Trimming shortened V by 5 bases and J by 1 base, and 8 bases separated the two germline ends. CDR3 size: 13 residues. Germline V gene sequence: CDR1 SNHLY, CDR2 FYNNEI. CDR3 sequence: CASSSWGQETQYF. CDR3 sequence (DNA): TGTGCCAGCAGTTCGTGGGGCCAAGAGACCCAGTACTTC.

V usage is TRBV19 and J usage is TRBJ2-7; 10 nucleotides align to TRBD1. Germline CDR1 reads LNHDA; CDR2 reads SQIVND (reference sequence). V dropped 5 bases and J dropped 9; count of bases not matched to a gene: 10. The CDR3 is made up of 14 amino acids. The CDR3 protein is CASSFPGTGVPQYF. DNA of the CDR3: TGTGCCAGTAGTTTCCCCGGGACAGGGGTTCCGCAGTACTTC.

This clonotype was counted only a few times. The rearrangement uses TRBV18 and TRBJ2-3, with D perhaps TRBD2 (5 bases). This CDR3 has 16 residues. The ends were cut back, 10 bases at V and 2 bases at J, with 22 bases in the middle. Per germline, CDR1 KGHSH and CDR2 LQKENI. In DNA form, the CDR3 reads TGTGCCACCAGCGGAAGGGCTATAACTATCACAGATACGCAGTATTTT. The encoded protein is CATSGRAITITDTQYF.

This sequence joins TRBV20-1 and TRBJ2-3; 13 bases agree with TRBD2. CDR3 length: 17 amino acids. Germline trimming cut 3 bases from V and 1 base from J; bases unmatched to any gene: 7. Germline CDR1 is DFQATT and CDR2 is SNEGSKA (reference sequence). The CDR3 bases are TGCAGTGCTAGGAAGACTAGCGGGGGGATCGGCACAGATACGCAGTATTTT. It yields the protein CSARKTSGGIGTDTQYF.

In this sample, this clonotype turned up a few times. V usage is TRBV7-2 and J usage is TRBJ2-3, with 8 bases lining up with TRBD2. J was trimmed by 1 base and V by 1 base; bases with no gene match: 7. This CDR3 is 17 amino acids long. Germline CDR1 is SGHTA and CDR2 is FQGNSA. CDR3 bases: TGTGCCAGCAGCTTAGAGGCTAGCGGGTTTCGCACAGATACGCAGTATTTT. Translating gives CASSLEASGFRTDTQYF.

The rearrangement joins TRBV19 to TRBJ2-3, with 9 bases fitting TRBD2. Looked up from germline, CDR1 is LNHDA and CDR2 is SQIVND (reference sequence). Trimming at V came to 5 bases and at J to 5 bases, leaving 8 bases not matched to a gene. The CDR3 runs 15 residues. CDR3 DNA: TGTGCCAGTAGTGAATTAGCGGGAGTACAAGATACGCAGTATTTT. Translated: CASSELAGVQDTQYF.

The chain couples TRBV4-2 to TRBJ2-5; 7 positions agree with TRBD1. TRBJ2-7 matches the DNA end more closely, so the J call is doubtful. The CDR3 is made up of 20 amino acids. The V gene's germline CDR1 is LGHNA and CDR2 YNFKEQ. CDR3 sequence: CASSQDLSSRTGTVSYEQYF. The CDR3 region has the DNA TGTGCCAGCAGCCAAGATCTCTCTTCCAGGACCGGGACAGTGTCCTACGAGCAGTACTTC.

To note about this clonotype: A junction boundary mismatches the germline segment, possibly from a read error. The CDR3 loop is CSTSGRVSTDTQYF. In nucleotides, the CDR3 is TGCAGTACTAGCGGGAGGGTAAGCACAGATACGCAGTATTTT. This chain connects TRBV20-1 to TRBJ2-3; TRBD2 matches 13 bases. CDR1 and CDR2 (germline): DFQATT, SNEGSKA (reference sequence). The CDR3 totals 14 residues.

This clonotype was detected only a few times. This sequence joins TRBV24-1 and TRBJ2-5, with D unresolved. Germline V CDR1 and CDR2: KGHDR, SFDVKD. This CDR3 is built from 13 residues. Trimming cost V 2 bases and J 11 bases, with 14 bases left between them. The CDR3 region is CATSDYGRSEQYF. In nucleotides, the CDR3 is TGTGCCACCAGTGATTACGGCCGCTCGGAGCAGTACTTC.

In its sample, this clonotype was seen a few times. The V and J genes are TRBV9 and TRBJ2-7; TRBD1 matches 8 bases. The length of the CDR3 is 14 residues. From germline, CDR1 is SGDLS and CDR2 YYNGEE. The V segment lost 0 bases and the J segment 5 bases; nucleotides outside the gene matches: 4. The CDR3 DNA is TGTGCCAGCAGCGTAGACCGGACAGGGAACGAGCAGTACTTC. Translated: CASSVDRTGNEQYF.

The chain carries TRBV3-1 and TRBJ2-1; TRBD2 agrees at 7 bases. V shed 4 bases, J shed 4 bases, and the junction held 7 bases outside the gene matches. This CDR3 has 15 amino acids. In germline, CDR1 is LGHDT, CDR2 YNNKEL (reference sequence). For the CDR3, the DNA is TGTGCCAGCAGCCCCACTAGCGAAGCATACAATGAGCAGTTCTTC. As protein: CASSPTSEAYNEQFF.